Shown below are 6 T cell receptor beta chains from a single sample sequenced in a study of control samples from healthy donors and cancer patients. Some clones are missing from TCRdb's copy, which holds only in-frame ones; the method was immunoSEQ multiplex PCR. The table shows over 75,000 clones, with roughly 86% occurring only once. The sequencing input was blood. All receptors derive from a man aged 60 to 75 in good health.

DNA for the CDR3: TGTGCCAGCAGTTCACTAGCGGGGGAATCAGATACGCAGTATTTT. Protein: CASSSLAGESDTQYF. The J gene is TRBJ2-3, the V gene TRBV6-5, with TRBD2 identical over 11 bases. This CDR3 contains 15 residues. CDR1 is MNHEY, CDR2 SVGAGI, per germline. V trimming: 4 bases; J trimming: 4 bases; junction bases outside the gene matches: 4.

The V gene is TRBV3-1 (or the pseudogene TRBV3-2), the J gene TRBJ1-3; TRBD1 is a possible D gene (5 bases). The germline CDR1 and CDR2 sequences are LGHDT and YNNKEL (reference sequence). With 2 bases removed from V and 3 bases from J, the gap between germline ends came to 8 bases. This CDR3 spans 14 amino acids. The CDR3 sequence is CASSQTQGGNTIYF. The CDR3 DNA follows: TGTGCCAGCAGCCAAACTCAGGGTGGAAACACCATATATTTT.

The chain combines TRBV5-6 with TRBJ2-7, with D perhaps matching TRBD1 (6 bases). The germline V gene has CDR1 SGHDT and CDR2 YYEEEE. This CDR3 is 13 amino acids long. V dropped 0 bases and J dropped 5 bases, with 9 bases sitting between them. In DNA form, the CDR3 reads TGTGCCAGCAGCTTGGCAGGGGCGGACGAGCAGTACTTC. Encoded protein: CASSLAGADEQYF.

This chain uses TRBV7-9 with TRBJ2-5, with 15 bases fitting TRBD2. V shed 5 bases, J shed 6 bases, and the junction held 10 bases outside the gene matches. The CDR3 runs to 17 residues. CDR1 and CDR2 (germline): SEHNR, FQNEAQ (reference sequence). The CDR3 loop reads CASSPLGGLAGGKTQYF. DNA for the CDR3: TGTGCCAGCAGCCCACTAGGTGGACTAGCGGGAGGGAAGACCCAGTACTTC.

The chain employs TRBV5-5 and TRBJ2-4, with TRBD2 as a possible D gene (6 bases). V shed 7 bases and J shed 4 bases, with 18 bases lying between them. The length of the CDR3 is 15 residues. Germline CDR1 reads SGHKS; CDR2 reads YYEKEE (reference sequence). DNA of the CDR3: TGTGCCAGCTATCACAAGGAGGGCGCAAAAAACATTCAGTACTTC. Its protein is CASYHKEGAKNIQYF.

This clone is a singleton in its sample. This chain links TRBV28 with TRBJ1-5, with no clear D. The CDR3 is made up of 13 amino acids. Germline V gives CDR1 MDHEN, CDR2 SYDVKM. V shed 8 bases and J shed 6 bases, with 14 bases lying between them. CDR3 coding DNA: TGTGCCAGCCGCGTACAGAGGATTCAGCCCCAGCATTTT. Amino acid sequence: CASRVQRIQPQHF.